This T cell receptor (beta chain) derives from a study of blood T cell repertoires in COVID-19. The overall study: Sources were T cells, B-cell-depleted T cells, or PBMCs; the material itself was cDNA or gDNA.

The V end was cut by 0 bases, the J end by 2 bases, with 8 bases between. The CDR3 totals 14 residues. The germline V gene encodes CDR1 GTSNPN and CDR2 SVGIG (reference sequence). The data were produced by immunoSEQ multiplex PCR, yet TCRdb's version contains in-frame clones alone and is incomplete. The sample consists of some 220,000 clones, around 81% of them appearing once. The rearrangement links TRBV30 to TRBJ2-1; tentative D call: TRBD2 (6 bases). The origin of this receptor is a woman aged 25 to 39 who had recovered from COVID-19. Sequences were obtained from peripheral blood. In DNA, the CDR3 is TGTGCCTGGAGTGTACTAGCAACCTACAATGAGCAGTTCTTC. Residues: CAWSVLATYNEQFF.